These 27 T cell receptor beta chains were sequenced from one sample in a study of beta chain features in type 1 diabetes. Expressed TCRB transcripts were sequenced because the isolated RNA had all been reverse transcribed beforehand. Libraries were prepared by immunoSEQ multiplex PCR; TCRdb keeps only in-frame clonotypes and omits some of them. The sample consists of about 130,000 clones, around a tenth of them appearing once. The source material was central memory CD4+ T cells from blood. These receptors were obtained from a man between 18 and 29 years old in good health.

This clone showed up just a few times. The chain links TRBV7-2 to TRBJ2-4, with D possibly matching TRBD1 (5 bases). This CDR3 is built from 16 residues. The germline V and J ends were trimmed by 4 bases and 7 bases, with 20 bases remaining between them. Germline V gives CDR1 SGHTA, CDR2 FQGNSA. DNA of the CDR3: TGTGCCAGCAGCTCATCCTGGCAGGGTTTGCGGAACATTCAGTACTTC. This sequence encodes CASSSSWQGLRNIQYF.

This clone was seen a handful of times. The chain uses TRBV5-1 and TRBJ2-3, with TRBD1 matching over 10 bases. Per the germline V gene, CDR1 is SGHRS and CDR2 is YFSETQ. The CDR3 length is 14 residues. The ends lost 4 bases at V and 4 bases at J; junction bases unmatched: 3. CDR3 protein: CASSRDRGSDTQYF. For the CDR3, the DNA is TGCGCCAGCAGCCGGGACAGGGGCTCAGATACGCAGTATTTT.

The rearrangement uses TRBV19 and TRBJ2-5; 7 nucleotides match TRBD1. Losses at the gene ends were 3 bases for V and 5 bases for J; bases not matched to a gene: 9. The CDR3 totals 15 residues. Germline V gene data show CDR1 as LNHDA and CDR2 as SQIVND (reference sequence). Written as DNA, the CDR3 is TGTGCCAGTAGTATTGAAGGCAGGGGGTGGGAGACCCAGTACTTC. Its protein product is CASSIEGRGWETQYF.

This chain's CDR3 is CASSRTSGGYEQYF. In nucleotides, the CDR3 is TGTGCCAGCAGTAGGACTAGCGGGGGCTACGAGCAGTACTTC. The chain couples TRBV6-5 to TRBJ2-7; 13 bases line up with TRBD2. Trimming cost V 5 bases and J 3 bases; bases outside gene matches: 1. CDR1 and CDR2 from the germline V gene are MNHEY and SVGAGI. This CDR3 has 14 amino acids.

The chain recombines TRBV7-9 with TRBJ1-4; maybe TRBD1 (5 bases). The CDR3 consists of 12 residues. Germline loops: CDR1 SEHNR, CDR2 FQNEAQ (reference sequence). V dropped 10 bases and J dropped 5 bases, with 11 bases sitting between them. The CDR3 region is CAIGGGNEKLFF. CDR3 DNA: TGTGCCATCGGGGGGGGAAATGAAAAACTGTTTTTT. Supplemented by reference TRBV7-9 and TRBJ1-4, the full variable domain reads DTGVSQNPRHKITKRGQNVTFRCDPISEHNRLYWYRQTLGQGPEFLTYFQNEAQLEKSRLLSDRFSAERPKGSFSTLEIQRTEQGDSAMYLCAIGGGNEKLFFGSGTQLSVL.

There are a few counts of this clone. V and J are TRBV7-3 and TRBJ2-7, with a tentative D call TRBD2 (5 bases). The CDR3 contains 14 residues. Trimming pared 5 bases from V and 0 bases from J, leaving 11 bases between. Per germline, CDR1 SGHTA and CDR2 FQGTGA. The CDR3 DNA follows: TGTGCCAGCAGCGCGGGCCCGAGCTCCTACGAGCAGTACTTC. It is translated as CASSAGPSSYEQYF.

The table lists this clone with a few counts. The chain has TRBV5-1 and TRBJ2-1, with TRBD2 matching over 10 bases. Germline trimming cut 0 bases from V and 3 bases from J; bases unmatched to any gene: 6. This CDR3 region has 17 residues. Germline assignment: CDR1 SGHRS and CDR2 YFSETQ. The CDR3 sequence: CASSLVSSGGLYNEQFF. The DNA for the CDR3 is TGCGCCAGCAGCTTGGTCTCTAGCGGGGGTCTCTACAATGAGCAGTTCTTC.

The genes are TRBV11-2 and TRBJ2-7; 11 bases line up with TRBD1. J gave up 6 bases and V 5 bases, and 9 bases lay outside the gene matches. The CDR3 loop spans 15 amino acids. The V gene's germline CDR1 is SGHAT and CDR2 FQNNGV. Here the CDR3 reads CASSEGTGGIVEQYF. The CDR3 region has the DNA TGTGCCAGCAGCGAAGGGACAGGGGGTATTGTCGAGCAGTACTTC.

The chain recombines TRBV7-2 with TRBJ1-2, with D uncertain. The germline CDR1 and CDR2 sequences are SGHTA and FQGNSA. The CDR3 contains 16 residues. The V end was cut by 5 bases, the J end by 0 bases, with 16 bases between. CDR3 nucleotides: TGTGCCAGCAGCCCTCGGAGCGGAGGAGCTAACTATGGCTACACCTTC. This encodes CASSPRSGGANYGYTF.

This clone was picked up a small number of times. DNA for the CDR3: TGTGCCAGCGGGGGGATCGCAGATACGCAGTATTTT. It yields the protein CASGGIADTQYF. The V and J genes are TRBV6-6 and TRBJ2-3, with a tentative D call TRBD2 (6 bases). V was pared by 8 bases and J by 4 bases, with 10 bases between. The CDR3 is made up of 12 amino acids. Germline CDR1 and CDR2: MNHNY and SVGAGI (reference sequence).

This clone appeared a few times. This rearrangement joins TRBV6-5 to TRBJ2-7; D may be TRBD2 (5 bases). The CDR3 sequence is 14 residues long. CDR1 and CDR2 from the germline V gene are MNHEY and SVGAGI. The V end was cut by 2 bases, the J end by 5 bases, with 13 bases between. The DNA for the CDR3 is TGTGCCAGCAGTTACACAATCGAGGGCCACGAGCAGTACTTC. Its protein is CASSYTIEGHEQYF.

This clone was seen a few times. The rearrangement links TRBV7-2 to TRBJ1-5; D gene uncertain. V lost 5 bases, J lost 0 bases, and 11 bases lay in between. The germline gives CDR1 SGHTA, CDR2 FQGNSA. The CDR3 covers 15 residues. CDR3 coding DNA: TGTGCCAGCAGCCTCGGACGGGGTAGCAATCAGCCCCAGCATTTT. It is translated as CASSLGRGSNQPQHF.

The table lists this clone with a few counts. The chain carries TRBV30 and TRBJ2-2; tentative D call: TRBD1 (5 bases). The CDR3 length is 17 residues. CDR1 is GTSNPN, CDR2 SVGIG, per germline (reference sequence). V was clipped by 2 bases and J by 0 bases, with 16 bases between them. The CDR3 nucleotides read TGTGCCTGGAGTCCCCCTTGGGGCAGTACGAACACCGGGGAGCTGTTTTTT. Amino acids: CAWSPPWGSTNTGELFF.

This clone was seen a handful of times. The chain is built from TRBV6-6 and TRBJ2-7, with TRBD1 as a possible D gene (6 bases). The V and J ends lost 6 bases and 3 bases respectively, with 12 bases between them. The CDR3 covers 13 residues. Germline V gives CDR1 MNHNY, CDR2 SVGAGI (reference sequence). The CDR3 protein is CASSPTGFYEQYF. CDR3 sequence (DNA): TGTGCCAGCAGCCCAACAGGGTTCTACGAGCAGTACTTC.

The rearrangement uses TRBV7-2 and TRBJ2-3, with D uncertain. Deletions cut 2 bases from V and 6 bases from J, with 12 bases between. The length of the CDR3 is 14 residues. CDR1 is SGHTA and CDR2 is FQGNSA in the germline V gene. This CDR3 is CASSLSMPRDTQYF. CDR3 DNA: TGTGCCAGCAGCTTAAGCATGCCCAGGGATACGCAGTATTTT.

The V and J genes are TRBV7-2 and TRBJ2-5; no clear D gene. The V end lost 2 bases, the J end lost 11 bases, and 9 bases lay between the germline ends. Germline assignment: CDR1 SGHTA and CDR2 FQGNSA. The CDR3 is 11 amino acids. The CDR3 reads CASSLLVEQYF. In DNA, the CDR3 is TGTGCCAGCAGCTTACTAGTTGAGCAGTACTTC.

This clone was seen a few times. As DNA, the CDR3 is TGTGCCAGCAGGGCCGGGACAGGGACTAACTATGGCTACACCTTC. Residues: CASRAGTGTNYGYTF. V gene TRBV6-1 combines with J gene TRBJ1-2, with TRBD1 identical over 9 bases. Germline V CDR1 and CDR2: MNHNS, SASEGT. The CDR3 sequence is 15 residues long. The trim removed 6 bases at V and 0 bases at J, leaving 5 bases unmatched.

This clone was counted a few times. CDR3 protein: CASRNPTGYNQPQHF. The CDR3 DNA sequence: TGTGCCAGCAGGAACCCGACAGGGTACAATCAGCCCCAGCATTTT. This chain joins TRBV6-1 and TRBJ1-5; 7 positions match TRBD1. Germline loops: CDR1 MNHNS, CDR2 SASEGT. This CDR3 is 15 amino acids long. The V segment lost 6 bases and the J segment 3 bases; nucleotides outside the gene matches: 8.

The chain employs TRBV6-1 and TRBJ2-3, with 10 bases matching TRBD2. This CDR3 is 17 amino acids long. The V gene end was trimmed by 4 bases and the J gene end by 1 base; junction bases not matched to a gene: 8. Germline V gene data show CDR1 as MNHNS and CDR2 as SASEGT. CDR3 in amino acids: CASSAIRLAGGTDTQYF. CDR3 in DNA: TGTGCCAGCAGTGCGATTCGGCTAGCGGGGGGCACAGATACGCAGTATTTT.

The gene calls are TRBV7-2 and TRBJ1-2; no clear D gene. This CDR3 region has 13 residues. V was cut by 1 base and J by 10 bases, with 13 bases left in between. Germline loops: CDR1 SGHTA, CDR2 FQGNSA. The CDR3 loop reads CASSLEYVAAYTF. In DNA form, the CDR3 reads TGTGCCAGCAGCTTAGAATATGTAGCTGCCTACACCTTC.

This clone occurred a few times. The V gene is TRBV28, the J gene TRBJ2-7, with 13 bases matching TRBD2. J gave up 1 base and V 5 bases, and 2 bases lay outside the gene matches. Germline values: CDR1 MDHEN, CDR2 SYDVKM. There are 15 residues in the CDR3. The CDR3: CASSLTSGGSYEQYF. The CDR3 nucleotides are TGTGCCAGCAGTCTGACTAGCGGGGGGTCCTACGAGCAGTACTTC.

This rearrangement joins TRBV6-6 to TRBJ1-5, with D perhaps TRBD1 (6 bases). The V and J ends lost 7 bases and 5 bases respectively, with 9 bases between them. Germline CDR1 is MNHNY and CDR2 is SVGAGI (reference sequence). The CDR3 is 12 residues long. The CDR3 loop reads CASKHRDQPQHF. CDR3 DNA sequence: TGTGCCAGCAAGCACAGGGATCAGCCCCAGCATTTT.

With regard to this clone: This may be a read error: a much more frequent sequence differs by one nucleotide. The chain is built from TRBV4-3 and TRBJ1-2; 8 bases fit TRBD1. The CDR3 spans 13 residues. Germline CDR1 and CDR2: LGHNA and YSLEER. J gave up 3 bases and V 4 bases, and 1 base lay outside the gene matches. The CDR3 nucleotides read TGCGCCAGCAGCCTGACAGGGGACTATGGCTACACCTTC. Translated, it gives CASSLTGDYGYTF.

The J gene is TRBJ2-5, the V gene TRBV6-5, with TRBD2 as a possible D gene (5 bases). The last part of the DNA fits TRBJ2-7 better; the J call may be wrong. Germline-derived CDR1 and CDR2 are MNHEY and SVGAGI. The CDR3 loop spans 14 amino acids. This CDR3 reads CASRAGPRDYEQYF. CDR3 sequence (DNA): TGTGCCAGCAGGGCCGGCCCACGGGACTACGAGCAGTACTTC.

CDR3 residues: CASSTSSGGAGAYEQYF. The CDR3 DNA reads TGTGCCAGCTCAACCTCTAGCGGGGGGGCCGGTGCCTACGAGCAGTACTTC. V usage is TRBV18 and J usage is TRBJ2-7, with TRBD2 matching 12 bases. In germline, CDR1 is KGHSH, CDR2 LQKENI. Unmatched junction bases numbered 10, after V lost 5 bases and J lost 2 bases. The CDR3 runs to 17 residues. Looking up the rest from reference TRBV18 and TRBJ2-7 gives the full variable domain: NAGVMQNPRHLVRRRGQEARLRCSPMKGHSHVYWYRQLPEEGLKFMVYLQKENIIDESGMPKERFSAEFPKEGPSILRIQQVVRGDSAAYFCASSTSSGGAGAYEQYFGPGTRLTVT.

In its sample, this clone was seen a few times. The chain joins TRBV28 to TRBJ1-4, with D perhaps TRBD1 (5 bases). The CDR3 consists of 12 residues. Looked up from germline, CDR1 is MDHEN and CDR2 is SYDVKM. V dropped 7 bases and J dropped 6 bases, with 9 bases sitting between them. CDR3 loop: CASTIRDEKLFF. The CDR3 DNA reads as TGTGCCAGCACCATCAGGGATGAAAAACTGTTTTTT.

V and J are TRBV5-1 and TRBJ2-3; D perhaps matches TRBD1 (6 bases). CDR3 size: 16 residues. Germline CDR1 is SGHRS and CDR2 is YFSETQ. V lost 0 bases to trimming and J lost 4 bases, with 15 bases between them. CDR3 sequence: CASSLGGRGGSDTQYF. The CDR3 nucleotides read TGCGCCAGCAGCTTGGGAGGAAGAGGGGGTTCAGATACGCAGTATTTT. Filled out from reference TRBV5-1 and TRBJ2-3, the complete variable domain reads KAGVTQTPRYLIKTRGQQVTLSCSPISGHRSVSWYQQTPGQGLQFLFEYFSETQRNKGNFPGRFSGRQFSNSRSEMNVSTLELGDSALYLCASSLGGRGGSDTQYFGPGTRLTVL.